This is a list of T cell receptor beta chains from one sample in a study of T cells after yellow fever vaccination. TCRdb re-analysed the 5' RACE reads in MiXCR, keeping a single row per CDR3 protein. The sample contains roughly 170,000 distinct CDR3 sequences, about 6% of which appear only once. Sequencing was performed on CD4+ T cells sorted from PBMCs, taken on the day of the first yellow fever vaccination. The receptor source for this set is a man aged 18 to 29 who received the YFV17D yellow fever vaccine. Both conserved end residues are part of each CDR3.

J gene	V gene	CDR3 protein
TRBJ1-2	TRBV10-3	CAISELGTAYGYTF
TRBJ1-1	TRBV6-1	CFSSTQIENTEAFF
TRBJ1-6	TRBV5-1	CASSSGTGESPLHF
TRBJ2-3	TRBV5-1	CASSWTPVTDTQYF
TRBJ1-1	TRBV4-3	CASSQDLRQGDTEAFF
TRBJ2-7	TRBV27	CASSTPGQGFYEQYF
TRBJ2-2	TRBV18	CASSPVTGELFF
TRBJ1-1	TRBV29-1	CSVVRVGGVLNTEAFF
TRBJ1-1	TRBV5-1	CASSVGNTEAFF
TRBJ1-5	TRBV7-9	CASWSGDSNQPQHF
TRBJ2-7	TRBV6-5	CASSYSASSYEQYF
TRBJ2-4	TRBV19	CASSMWGTKNIQYF
TRBJ2-3	TRBV5-4	CASSYGGAFTDTQYF
TRBJ2-1	TRBV11-3	CASSLETAGVYEQFF
TRBJ2-5	TRBV12-3/TRBV12-4	CASTSGLGQGSKETQYF
TRBJ1-5	TRBV7-8	CASSTRPPNQPQHF
TRBJ1-1	TRBV4-3	CASSQDPKYTEAFF
TRBJ2-3	TRBV19	CASRRVTQTSTDTQYF
TRBJ1-5	TRBV2	CASSTGTGGQPQHF
TRBJ2-7	TRBV6-5	CASSYFPSRGDEQYF
TRBJ2-2	TRBV4-3	CASSQEAGGRTGELFF
TRBJ2-5	TRBV5-1	CASSLGPSGVQETQYF
TRBJ2-5	TRBV29-1	CSVEDPRGGQETQYF
TRBJ1-1	TRBV5-5	CASSLAKGGRNTEAFF
TRBJ1-4	TRBV20-1	CSAPDLSSEKLFF
TRBJ2-5	TRBV7-8	CASSPDRGRARWNTQYF
TRBJ2-1	TRBV12-3/TRBV12-4	CASNQYSFRDNEQFF
TRBJ1-2	TRBV10-3	CAISESEGGYGYTF
TRBJ2-3	TRBV6-2/TRBV6-3	CASRNIAGPYTDTQYF
TRBJ1-1	TRBV7-9	CASSETPEAFF
TRBJ2-3	TRBV20-1	CSAGSSGLPQDTQYF
TRBJ2-1	TRBV5-1	CASSPALSDEQFF
TRBJ2-7	TRBV7-9	CASSLYLAGLEQYF
TRBJ1-1	TRBV5-1	CASTLSAGGTEAFF
TRBJ1-2	TRBV7-2	CASSFMGAGGYTF
TRBJ2-1	TRBV11-2	CASSRPGTRFQNEQFF
TRBJ2-4	TRBV20-1	CSAILSGGLAKNIQYF
TRBJ1-2	TRBV11-2	CASSLSRDSSYGYTF
TRBJ2-5	TRBV5-6	CASSLRQVLGGAWETQYF
TRBJ1-4	TRBV6-1	CASSDPGRRGGKLFF
TRBJ2-3	TRBV6-5	CASSPLTSGWDTQYF
TRBJ2-1	TRBV5-1	CASSLTGWGQFF
TRBJ2-1	TRBV4-3	CASSQVRGGGNEQFF
TRBJ2-1	TRBV18	CASSTSRTVYNEQFF
TRBJ2-7	TRBV5-4	CASSHTEPNEQYF
TRBJ2-7	TRBV20-1	CSADPTGSRGEQYF
TRBJ1-2	TRBV14	CASSQEEGYGYTF
TRBJ2-7	TRBV4-2	CASSQFRGTGAQVYEQYF
TRBJ1-3	TRBV29-1	CSAKDANSGNTIYF
TRBJ2-5	TRBV9	CASSRTGSGVQETQYF
TRBJ1-6	TRBV12-3/TRBV12-4	CASSFEVARETSPLHF
TRBJ2-5	TRBV5-4	CACGDPQETQYF
TRBJ2-1	TRBV19	CASSARVGGPAYNEQFF
TRBJ2-1	TRBV20-1	CSARSRGGPYNEQFF
TRBJ2-7	TRBV20-1	CSARESGGYSYEQYF